Below are 19 T cell receptor beta chains sequenced from a single sample in a study of chemoradiotherapy in HPV16-positive cancers. Method: immunoSEQ multiplex PCR; TCRdb's copy keeps in-frame clones and lacks some. The table includes 12,000 or so clones, around 87% detected once. Collection of the sample occurred from a patient who underwent chemoradiotherapy. The receptors here all came from a human donor with HPV-associated anogenital cancer.

This clone occurred once. J is TRBJ2-1 and V is TRBV6-6, with D maybe TRBD2 (6 bases). CDR3 size: 16 residues. Germline V gene sequence: CDR1 MNHNY, CDR2 SVGAGI (reference sequence). The V end lost 0 bases, the J end lost 0 bases, and 9 bases lay between the germline ends. CDR3 sequence reads: CASSYSTGDSYNEQFF. For the CDR3, the DNA is TGTGCCAGCAGTTACTCGACGGGGGACTCCTACAATGAGCAGTTCTTC.

The rearrangement joins TRBV11-2 to TRBJ2-5; 10 positions match TRBD2. Germline CDR1 is SGHAT and CDR2 is FQNNGV. The V and J ends lost 6 bases and 4 bases, in that order; junction bases with no gene match: 8. The CDR3 runs to 15 residues. CDR3 sequence (DNA): TGTGCCAGCAGTCATAGCGGGGGGTCGGGAGAGACCCAGTACTTC. Translating gives CASSHSGGSGETQYF.

The rearrangement joins TRBV18 to TRBJ1-1; TRBD1 might be the D (6 bases). Trimming left V 4 bases short and J 6 bases short, with 15 bases between. The CDR3 consists of 14 residues. From germline, CDR1 is KGHSH and CDR2 LQKENI. The CDR3 spells CASSRVQGSPEAFF. The CDR3, as DNA: TGTGCCAGCTCACGAGTCCAGGGGAGCCCTGAAGCTTTCTTT. Supplemented by reference TRBV18 and TRBJ1-1, the full variable domain reads NAGVMQNPRHLVRRRGQEARLRCSPMKGHSHVYWYRQLPEEGLKFMVYLQKENIIDESGMPKERFSAEFPKEGPSILRIQQVVRGDSAAYFCASSRVQGSPEAFFGQGTRLTVV.

This clone was detected only a few times. The chain carries TRBV2 and TRBJ2-1, with D uncertain. Trimming cost V 2 bases and J 10 bases, with 18 bases left between them. The CDR3 has 15 residues. Germline CDR1 reads SNHLY; CDR2 reads FYNNEI. CDR3 in DNA: TGTGCCAGCAGTGAAAGAACTACTGGTTCTTCGGAGCAGTTCTTC. It specifies CASSERTTGSSEQFF.

The rearrangement links TRBV10-2 to TRBJ1-1, with D maybe TRBD1 (6 bases). V was pared by 8 bases and J by 2 bases, with 18 bases between. Looked up from germline, CDR1 is WSHSY and CDR2 is SAAADI. This CDR3 contains 15 residues. The CDR3 spells CASGLRGLPNTEAFF. In DNA form, the CDR3 reads TGCGCCAGCGGCCTCCGGGGGCTTCCCAACACTGAAGCTTTCTTT.

The chain combines TRBV9 with TRBJ2-3, with D possibly being TRBD2 (7 bases). Germline V gene sequence: CDR1 SGDLS, CDR2 YYNGEE. The CDR3 runs 15 residues. The V end was cut by 2 bases, the J end by 1 base, with 11 bases between. The DNA of the CDR3 is TGTGCCAGCAGCGTGTCGGGGGGCCGCACAGATACGCAGTATTTT. It translates to CASSVSGGRTDTQYF.

The chain employs TRBV6-6 and TRBJ2-7; 11 bases line up with TRBD2. The J segment lost 1 base and the V segment lost 5 bases, leaving 7 bases of the junction unmatched. The CDR3 is 16 amino acids. Looked up from germline, CDR1 is MNHNY and CDR2 is SVGAGI (reference sequence). Written as DNA, the CDR3 is TGTGCCAGCAGTCGTCCGGGACTAGCGGTATCCTACGAGCAGTACTTC. It encodes CASSRPGLAVSYEQYF.

The chain has TRBV9 and TRBJ2-2; perhaps TRBD1 as D (5 bases). V shed 0 bases and J shed 0 bases, with 18 bases lying between them. The germline CDR1 and CDR2 sequences are SGDLS and YYNGEE. The CDR3 runs to 19 residues. Here the CDR3 reads CASSVADQGISSNTGELFF. In DNA form, the CDR3 reads TGTGCCAGCAGCGTAGCAGATCAGGGTATTAGCTCGAACACCGGGGAGCTGTTTTTT.

V gene TRBV14 combines with J gene TRBJ1-2; D is possibly TRBD1 (5 bases). Germline V gene lookup returns CDR1 SGHDN and CDR2 FVKESK. V was trimmed by 1 base and J by 4 bases, leaving 13 bases between them. There are 15 residues in the CDR3. The CDR3 loop is CASSQVDSGLYGYTF. The CDR3 nucleotides are TGTGCCAGCAGCCAAGTCGACAGTGGCCTCTATGGCTACACCTTC.

The V call is TRBV5-1, the J call TRBJ1-4; 7 bases align to TRBD1. The CDR3 runs 15 residues. In germline, CDR1 is SGHRS, CDR2 YFSETQ. Germline trimming cut 4 bases from V and 7 bases from J; bases unmatched to any gene: 10. As DNA, the CDR3 is TGCGCCAGCAGCGAAGGGACAGCGGGGGGTGAAAAACTGTTTTTT. This sequence encodes CASSEGTAGGEKLFF. Supplemented by reference TRBV5-1 and TRBJ1-4, the full variable domain reads KAGVTQTPRYLIKTRGQQVTLSCSPISGHRSVSWYQQTPGQGLQFLFEYFSETQRNKGNFPGRFSGRQFSNSRSEMNVSTLELGDSALYLCASSEGTAGGEKLFFGSGTQLSVL.

The chain joins TRBV19 to TRBJ2-7, with TRBD2 identical over 8 bases. Germline CDR1 LNHDA, CDR2 SQIVND (reference sequence). The V segment lost 5 bases and the J segment 0 bases; nucleotides outside the gene matches: 12. CDR3 length: 17 amino acids. The CDR3: CASSPRRTSHISYEQYF. CDR3 in DNA: TGTGCCAGTAGTCCTCGCAGGACTAGCCATATCTCCTACGAGCAGTACTTC.

This chain joins TRBV5-1 and TRBJ2-5; D ambiguous. The CDR3 is 16 amino acids. V shed 4 bases and J shed 5 bases, with 21 bases lying between them. The germline V gene has CDR1 SGHRS and CDR2 YFSETQ. The CDR3 DNA reads TGCGCCAGCAGCCCGACGGGCCTTAATTTCGGGGAGACCCAGTACTTC. It codes for CASSPTGLNFGETQYF.

The chain recombines TRBV7-6 with TRBJ2-2; 10 nucleotides line up with TRBD2. The CDR3 contains 16 residues. The junction had 4 bases not matched to a gene; V was cut back by 5 bases and J by 1 base. The germline V gene encodes CDR1 SGHVS and CDR2 FNYEAQ. CDR3 protein: CASSHLAGVNTGELFF. For the CDR3, the DNA is TGTGCCAGCAGCCATCTAGCGGGGGTGAACACCGGGGAGCTGTTTTTT.

This chain joins TRBV19 and TRBJ2-1; no clear D. CDR3 length: 11 residues. Per the germline V gene, CDR1 is LNHDA and CDR2 is SQIVND (reference sequence). Trimming took 7 bases from V and 10 from J, leaving 11 bases between them. The CDR3 DNA reads as TGTGCCAGTACTATCCAGGACGAGCAGTTCTTC. Translation: CASTIQDEQFF.

This clone is a singleton in its sample. The genes are TRBV7-9 and TRBJ1-4; D gene ambiguous. V was cut by 1 base and J by 10 bases, with 13 bases left in between. The germline CDR1 and CDR2 sequences are SEHNR and FQNEAQ (reference sequence). This CDR3 is built from 14 residues. The CDR3 spells CASSLVGNDGKLFF. The CDR3 DNA is TGTGCCAGCAGCTTAGTCGGTAATGATGGAAAACTGTTTTTT.

V usage is TRBV4-1 and J usage is TRBJ1-1; 10 positions agree with TRBD1. The CDR3 is 15 amino acids. V was clipped by 5 bases and J by 5 bases; unmatched bases: 8. From germline, CDR1 is MGHRA and CDR2 YSYEKL. The CDR3 sequence is CASSMPRTGGTEAFF. The DNA of the CDR3 is TGCGCCAGCAGCATGCCCAGGACAGGGGGGACTGAAGCTTTCTTT.

The CDR3 loop reads CSVGLAAFNEQFF. CDR3 DNA: TGCAGCGTCGGACTAGCGGCATTCAATGAGCAGTTCTTC. The V call is TRBV29-1, the J call TRBJ2-1, with TRBD2 matching over 10 bases. The CDR3 runs to 13 residues. Per the germline V gene, CDR1 is SQVTM and CDR2 is ANQGSEA. Trimming removed 6 bases from V and 6 bases from J; junction bases left unmatched: 5.

The gene calls are TRBV30 and TRBJ1-2, with D possibly TRBD1 on 6 matching bases. The germline V gene encodes CDR1 GTSNPN and CDR2 SVGIG (reference sequence). The CDR3 runs to 14 residues. The V and J ends lost 3 bases and 8 bases respectively, with 19 bases between them. CDR3 region: CAWRGGGSSGGYTF. CDR3 nucleotides: TGTGCCTGGAGAGGTGGGGGCTCCTCGGGGGGCTACACCTTC.

J is TRBJ2-1 and V is TRBV11-2; 9 bases map to TRBD2. The CDR3 extends over 16 amino acids. Unmatched junction bases numbered 6, after V lost 6 bases and J lost 0 bases. The V gene's germline CDR1 is SGHAT and CDR2 FQNNGV. The CDR3 DNA reads as TGTGCCAGCAGGGAGCGGGAGGACTTCTCCTACAATGAGCAGTTCTTC. Encoded protein: CASREREDFSYNEQFF.